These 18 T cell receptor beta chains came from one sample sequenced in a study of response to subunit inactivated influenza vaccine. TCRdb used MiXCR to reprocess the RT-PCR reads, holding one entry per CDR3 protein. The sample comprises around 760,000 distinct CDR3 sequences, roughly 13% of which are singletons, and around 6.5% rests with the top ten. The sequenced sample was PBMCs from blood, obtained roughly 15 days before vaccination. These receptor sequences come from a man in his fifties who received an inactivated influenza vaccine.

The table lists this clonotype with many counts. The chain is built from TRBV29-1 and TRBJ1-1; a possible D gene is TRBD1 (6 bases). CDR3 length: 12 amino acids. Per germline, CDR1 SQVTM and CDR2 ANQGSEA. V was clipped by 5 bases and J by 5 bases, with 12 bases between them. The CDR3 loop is CSVMGGFTEAFF. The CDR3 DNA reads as TGCAGCGTTATGGGGGGCTTTACTGAAGCTTTCTTT.

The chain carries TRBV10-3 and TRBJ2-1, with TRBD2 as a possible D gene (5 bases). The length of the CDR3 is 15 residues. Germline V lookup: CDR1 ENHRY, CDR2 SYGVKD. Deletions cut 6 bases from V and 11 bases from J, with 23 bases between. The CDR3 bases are TGTGCCATCAGGGATGACCGGGAAGTCCAATTGCAGCAGTTCTTC. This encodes CAIRDDREVQLQQFF.

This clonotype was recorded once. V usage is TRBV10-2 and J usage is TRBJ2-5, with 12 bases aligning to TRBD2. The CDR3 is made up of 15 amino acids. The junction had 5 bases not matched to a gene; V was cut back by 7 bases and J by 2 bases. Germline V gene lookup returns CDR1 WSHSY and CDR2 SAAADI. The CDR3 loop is CASIGLAGRQETQYF. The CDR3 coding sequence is TGCGCCAGCATTGGACTAGCGGGGCGTCAAGAGACCCAGTACTTC.

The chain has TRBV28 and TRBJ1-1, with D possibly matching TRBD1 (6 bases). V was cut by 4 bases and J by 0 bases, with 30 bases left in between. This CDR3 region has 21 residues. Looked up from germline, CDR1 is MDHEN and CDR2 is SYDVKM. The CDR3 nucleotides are TGTGCCAGCAGTTCCCAATTCCTTACAGGGATCCAGAGGCGGATGAACACTGAAGCTTTCTTT. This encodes CASSSQFLTGIQRRMNTEAFF.

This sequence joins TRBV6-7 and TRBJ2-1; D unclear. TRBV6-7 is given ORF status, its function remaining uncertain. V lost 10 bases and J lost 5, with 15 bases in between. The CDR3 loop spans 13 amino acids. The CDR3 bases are TGTGCCACCGCCTTGGGCTGTCACAATGAGCAGTTCTTC. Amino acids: CATALGCHNEQFF.

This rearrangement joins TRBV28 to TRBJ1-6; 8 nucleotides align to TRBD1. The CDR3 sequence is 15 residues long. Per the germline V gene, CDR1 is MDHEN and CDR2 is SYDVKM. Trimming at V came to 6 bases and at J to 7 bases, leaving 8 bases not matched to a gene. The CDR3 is CASRRTGTWNSPLHF. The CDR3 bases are TGTGCCAGCAGGAGGACAGGGACTTGGAATTCACCCCTCCACTTT.

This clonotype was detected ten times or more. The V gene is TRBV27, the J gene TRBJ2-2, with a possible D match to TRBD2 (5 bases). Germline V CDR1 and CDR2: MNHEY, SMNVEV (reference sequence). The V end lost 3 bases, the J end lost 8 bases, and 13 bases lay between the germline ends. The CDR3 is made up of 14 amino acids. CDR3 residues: CASSFAHTRGELFF. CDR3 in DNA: TGTGCCAGCAGTTTTGCCCATACTAGAGGGGAGCTGTTTTTT.

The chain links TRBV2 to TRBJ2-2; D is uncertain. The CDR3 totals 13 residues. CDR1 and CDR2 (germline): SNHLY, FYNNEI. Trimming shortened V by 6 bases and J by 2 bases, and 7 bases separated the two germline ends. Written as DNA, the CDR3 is TGTGCCAGCAGGACTCTTAACACCGGGGAGCTGTTTTTT. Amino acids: CASRTLNTGELFF.

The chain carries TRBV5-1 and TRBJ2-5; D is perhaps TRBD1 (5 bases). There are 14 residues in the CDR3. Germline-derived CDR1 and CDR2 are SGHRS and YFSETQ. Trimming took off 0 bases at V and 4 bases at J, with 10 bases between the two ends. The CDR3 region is CASSLEKGRETQYF. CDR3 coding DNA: TGCGCCAGCAGCTTGGAAAAGGGGCGAGAGACCCAGTACTTC.

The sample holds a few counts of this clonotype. CDR3 residues: CASSPIPGTQEQFF. CDR3 in DNA: TGTGCCAGCAGCCCGATCCCCGGGACTCAGGAGCAGTTCTTC. The V gene is TRBV3-1, the J gene TRBJ2-1; a weak D match, TRBD2 (6 bases). The CDR3 totals 14 residues. The V end was cut by 4 bases, the J end by 10 bases, with 17 bases between. Germline V gene data show CDR1 as LGHDT and CDR2 as YNNKEL (reference sequence).

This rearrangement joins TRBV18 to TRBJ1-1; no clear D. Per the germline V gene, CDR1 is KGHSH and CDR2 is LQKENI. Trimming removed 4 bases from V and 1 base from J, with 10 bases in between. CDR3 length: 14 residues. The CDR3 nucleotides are TGTGCCAGCTCACGTGTGGAGAAGAACACTGAAGCTTTCTTT. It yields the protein CASSRVEKNTEAFF. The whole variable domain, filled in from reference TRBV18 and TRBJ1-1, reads NAGVMQNPRHLVRRRGQEARLRCSPMKGHSHVYWYRQLPEEGLKFMVYLQKENIIDESGMPKERFSAEFPKEGPSILRIQQVVRGDSAAYFCASSRVEKNTEAFFGQGTRLTVV.

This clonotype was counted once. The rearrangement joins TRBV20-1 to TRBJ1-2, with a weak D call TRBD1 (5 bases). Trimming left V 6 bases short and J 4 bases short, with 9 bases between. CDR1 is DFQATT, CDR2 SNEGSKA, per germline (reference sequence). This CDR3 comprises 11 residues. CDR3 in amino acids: CSAPTVYGYTF. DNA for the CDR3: TGCAGTGCACCGACAGTCTATGGCTACACCTTC.

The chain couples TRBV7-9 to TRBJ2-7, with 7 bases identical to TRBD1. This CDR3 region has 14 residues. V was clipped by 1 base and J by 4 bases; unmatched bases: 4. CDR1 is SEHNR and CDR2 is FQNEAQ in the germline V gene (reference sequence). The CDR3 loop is CASSLETGRYEQYF. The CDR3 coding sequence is TGTGCCAGCAGCTTAGAGACAGGGCGGTACGAGCAGTACTTC.

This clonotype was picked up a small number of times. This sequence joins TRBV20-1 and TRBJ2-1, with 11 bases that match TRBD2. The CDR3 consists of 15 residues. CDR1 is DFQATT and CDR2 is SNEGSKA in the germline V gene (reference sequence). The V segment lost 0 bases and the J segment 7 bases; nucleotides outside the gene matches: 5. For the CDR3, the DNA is TGCAGTGCTAGAGATGCGGTAGCGGGGGGGAATGAGCAGTTCTTC. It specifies CSARDAVAGGNEQFF.

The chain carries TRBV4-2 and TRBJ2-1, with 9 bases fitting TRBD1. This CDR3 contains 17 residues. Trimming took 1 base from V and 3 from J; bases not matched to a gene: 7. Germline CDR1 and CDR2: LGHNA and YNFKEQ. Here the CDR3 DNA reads TGTGCCAGCAGCCAAGCTACGGGACAGGGAGACTACAATGAGCAGTTCTTC. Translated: CASSQATGQGDYNEQFF.

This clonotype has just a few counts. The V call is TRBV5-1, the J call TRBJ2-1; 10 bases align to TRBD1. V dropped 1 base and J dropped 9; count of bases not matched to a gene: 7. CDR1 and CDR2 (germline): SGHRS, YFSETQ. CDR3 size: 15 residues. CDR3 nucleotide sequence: TGCGCCAGCAGCTTGTTTGGGACAGGGGATAGTGAGCAGTTCTTC. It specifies CASSLFGTGDSEQFF.

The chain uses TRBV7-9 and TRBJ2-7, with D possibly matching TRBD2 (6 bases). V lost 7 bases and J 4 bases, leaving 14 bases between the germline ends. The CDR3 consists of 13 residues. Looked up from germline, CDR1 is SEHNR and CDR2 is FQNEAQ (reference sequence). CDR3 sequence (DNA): TGTGCCAGCACCCGCGGGGTGAGGTACGAGCAGTACTTC. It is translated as CASTRGVRYEQYF.

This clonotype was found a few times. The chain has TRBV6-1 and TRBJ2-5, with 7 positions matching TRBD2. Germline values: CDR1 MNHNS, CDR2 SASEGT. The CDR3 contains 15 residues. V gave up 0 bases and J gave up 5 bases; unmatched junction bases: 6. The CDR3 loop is CASSEAGRGEETQYF. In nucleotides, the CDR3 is TGTGCCAGCAGTGAAGCGGGGAGGGGCGAGGAGACCCAGTACTTC.